This T cell receptor (beta chain) was sequenced in a study of shared clonotypes between healthy human individuals. Using immunoSEQ multiplex PCR, the repertoire was profiled, and TCRdb retains in-frame clones only, with some absent. The sample has around 2,000,000 clones, approximately 94% seen once; the top ten hold around 1%. The CDR3 is 13 residues long. From germline, CDR1 is GTSNPN and CDR2 SVGIG (reference sequence). V shed 3 bases and J shed 5 bases, with 12 bases lying between them. Terminally differentiated effector memory CD45RA+ cells were excluded by CCR7 positive selection of CD45RO-negative cells.

V gene TRBV30 combines with J gene TRBJ2-3; D remains ambiguous. The sample taken for sequencing was naive CD8+ T cells sorted from blood. This TCR was sampled from a man between 18 and 29 years old in good health. CDR3 region: CAWSLDLGDTQYF. In nucleotides, the CDR3 is TGTGCCTGGAGCCTTGACCTCGGAGATACGCAGTATTTT. The full variable domain, in which reference TRBV30 and TRBJ2-3 provide the parts outside the CDR3, is SQTIHQWPATLVQPVGSPLSLECTVEGTSNPNLYWYRQAAGRGLQLLFYSVGIGQISSEVPQNLSASRPQDRQFILSSKKLLLSDSGFYLCAWSLDLGDTQYFGPGTRLTVL.